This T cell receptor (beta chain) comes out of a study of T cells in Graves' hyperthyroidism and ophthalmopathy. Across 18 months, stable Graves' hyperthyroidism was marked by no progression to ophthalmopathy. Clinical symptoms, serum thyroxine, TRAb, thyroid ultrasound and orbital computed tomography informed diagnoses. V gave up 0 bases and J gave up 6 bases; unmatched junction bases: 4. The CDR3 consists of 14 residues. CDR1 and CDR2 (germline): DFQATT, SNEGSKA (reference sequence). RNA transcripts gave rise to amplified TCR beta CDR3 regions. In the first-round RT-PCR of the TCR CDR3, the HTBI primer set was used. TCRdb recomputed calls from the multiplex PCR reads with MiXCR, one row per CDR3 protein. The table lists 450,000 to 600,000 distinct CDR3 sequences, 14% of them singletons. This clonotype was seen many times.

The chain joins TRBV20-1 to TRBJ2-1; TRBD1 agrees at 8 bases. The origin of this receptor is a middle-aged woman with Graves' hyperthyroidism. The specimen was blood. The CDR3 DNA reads TGCAGTGCTAGAGATCGGGACAGGTCCAATGAGCAGTTCTTC. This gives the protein CSARDRDRSNEQFF.